This T cell receptor beta chain is from a study of T cells in Graves' hyperthyroidism and ophthalmopathy. About the research overall: Pretreatment peripheral blood was obtained at initial diagnosis.

There were TCR beta CDR3 regions amplified from RNA transcripts. An initial round of RT-PCR targeting the TCR CDR3 relied on the HTBI primer set. TCRdb itself ran the multiplex PCR reads through MiXCR, one entry per CDR3 protein. The sample shows 550,000 to 850,000 distinct CDR3 sequences, approximately 19% of them seen only once. This clonotype has just a few counts. One end of the junction does not line up with germline, which may come from a read error. The CDR3 contains 13 residues. Germline loops: CDR1 SQVTM, CDR2 ANQGSEA. The chain carries TRBV29-1 and TRBJ2-1, with D unresolved. The sequencing sample was made of blood. This clonotype originated in a woman in her 50s with Graves' hyperthyroidism that later progressed to Graves' ophthalmopathy. The CDR3 nucleotides read TGCACCGTTTCCGGAAACGGAAACAATGAGCAGTTCTTC. Its translation: CTVSGNGNNEQFF.